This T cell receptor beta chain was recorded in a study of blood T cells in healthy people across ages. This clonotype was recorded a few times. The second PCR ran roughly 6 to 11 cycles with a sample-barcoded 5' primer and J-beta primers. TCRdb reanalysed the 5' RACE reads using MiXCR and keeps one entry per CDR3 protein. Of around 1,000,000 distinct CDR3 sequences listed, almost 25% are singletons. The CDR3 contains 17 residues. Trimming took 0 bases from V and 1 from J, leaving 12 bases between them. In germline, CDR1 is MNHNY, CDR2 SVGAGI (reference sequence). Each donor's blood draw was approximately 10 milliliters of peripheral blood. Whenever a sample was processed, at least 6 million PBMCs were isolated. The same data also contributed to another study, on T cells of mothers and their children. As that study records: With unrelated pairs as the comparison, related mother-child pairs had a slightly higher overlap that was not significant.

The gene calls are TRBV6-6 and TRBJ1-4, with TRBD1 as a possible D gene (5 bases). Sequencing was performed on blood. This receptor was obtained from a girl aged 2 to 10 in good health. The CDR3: CASSYSGRAGTNEKLFF. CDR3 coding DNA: TGTGCCAGCAGTTACTCGGGCAGGGCGGGAACTAATGAAAAACTGTTTTTT.